The 15 T cell receptor beta chains in this list originate from one sample, sequenced in a study of T cells in Graves' hyperthyroidism and ophthalmopathy. From RNA transcripts, TCR beta CDR3 regions were amplified. In the first-round RT-PCR of the TCR CDR3, the HTBI primer set was used. TCRdb re-derived calls from the multiplex PCR reads in MiXCR, one entry per CDR3 protein. This sample carries about 180,000 distinct CDR3 sequences, 17% of them seen once, and the ten largest clones take 25% to 35%. The sample consisted of blood. These receptors were taken from a woman between 45 and 60 years old with Graves' hyperthyroidism.

This clonotype was detected ten times or more. The genes are TRBV11-2 and TRBJ2-1; 9 bases map to TRBD2. With 8 bases clipped from V and 4 bases from J, the junction kept 3 bases outside the gene matches. This CDR3 has 13 amino acids. Germline V gene lookup returns CDR1 SGHAT and CDR2 FQNNGV. CDR3 in amino acids: CASGTSHYNEQFF. In DNA, the CDR3 is TGTGCCAGCGGGACTAGCCATTACAATGAGCAGTTCTTC.

There are many counts of this clonotype. The chain recombines TRBV5-1 with TRBJ2-2, with D maybe TRBD1 (6 bases). Between the trimmed V and J ends, which lost 5 bases and 6 bases, there was a span of 17 bases. The CDR3 extends over 15 amino acids. In germline, CDR1 is SGHRS, CDR2 YFSETQ. The DNA for the CDR3 is TGCGCCAGCAGAATCATTACAGGGTTCGCCGGGGAGCTGTTTTTT. Protein product: CASRIITGFAGELFF. The entire variable domain, with the rest obtained from reference TRBV5-1 and TRBJ2-2, is as follows: KAGVTQTPRYLIKTRGQQVTLSCSPISGHRSVSWYQQTPGQGLQFLFEYFSETQRNKGNFPGRFSGRQFSNSRSEMNVSTLELGDSALYLCASRIITGFAGELFFGEGSRLTVL.

This clonotype was recorded at least ten times. The chain combines TRBV13 with TRBJ2-2; no clear D gene. V gave up 3 bases and J gave up 6 bases, with 8 bases separating them. This CDR3 has 13 amino acids. The V gene's germline CDR1 is PRHDT and CDR2 FYEKMQ (reference sequence). CDR3 amino acids: CASSFVAAGELFF. DNA of the CDR3: TGTGCCAGCAGCTTTGTTGCCGCCGGGGAGCTGTTTTTT.

This clonotype appeared many times. The V gene is TRBV19, the J gene TRBJ2-2; TRBD1 agrees at 9 bases. There are 19 residues in the CDR3. Trimming took 4 bases from V and 0 from J; bases not matched to a gene: 12. Germline lookup yields CDR1 LNHDA and CDR2 SQIVND (reference sequence). Here the CDR3 reads CASSTTLLGTGTNTGELFF. The CDR3 DNA sequence: TGTGCCAGTAGTACGACTCTCCTAGGGACAGGGACGAACACCGGGGAGCTGTTTTTT.

The rearrangement uses TRBV24-1 and TRBJ2-2, with D perhaps being TRBD1 or TRBD2 (7 bases each). Trimming stripped 9 bases from V and 6 bases from J, with 22 bases between. The CDR3 loop spans 16 amino acids. Germline V gene data show CDR1 as KGHDR and CDR2 as SFDVKD. The CDR3 loop reads CATEPGGAQVAGELFF. In DNA, the CDR3 is TGTGCCACCGAGCCAGGGGGGGCTCAGGTCGCCGGGGAGCTGTTTTTT.

The table lists this clonotype with many counts. The gene calls are TRBV9 and TRBJ1-4; D gene uncertain. Germline lookup yields CDR1 SGDLS and CDR2 YYNGEE. V was clipped by 4 bases and J by 7 bases, with 20 bases between them. The CDR3 length is 16 residues. CDR3 sequence: CASSPRRLGGGEKLFF. The CDR3 bases are TGTGCCAGCAGCCCCCGTCGGCTGGGAGGTGGTGAAAAACTGTTTTTT.

This clonotype was detected ten times or more. The chain uses TRBV5-1 and TRBJ1-2; D is possibly TRBD1 (6 bases). Trimming stripped 0 bases from V and 4 bases from J, with 16 bases between. The V gene's germline CDR1 is SGHRS and CDR2 YFSETQ. CDR3 size: 16 residues. The CDR3 DNA reads TGCGCCAGCAGCTTGGGGTATGGGGGCGCGAGCTATGGCTACACCTTC. Translating it yields CASSLGYGGASYGYTF.

This clonotype was seen a few times. This clone may be a read error of a much larger clone one base away. V usage is TRBV12-3 or TRBV12-4 and J usage is TRBJ2-3; D is uncertain. The CDR3 is 13 amino acids. The CDR3 DNA reads TGTGCCAGCAGTTTAGGCCGCACAGATGCGCAGTATTTT. It specifies CASSLGRTDAQYF.

The rearrangement links TRBV30 to TRBJ2-5; D is unresolved. The CDR3 has 11 amino acids. In germline, CDR1 is GTSNPN, CDR2 SVGIG (reference sequence). Trimming left V 1 base short and J 5 bases short, with 5 bases between. CDR3 sequence: CAWSGMETQYF. As DNA, the CDR3 is TGTGCCTGGAGTGGTATGGAGACCCAGTACTTC.

V usage is TRBV7-9 and J usage is TRBJ1-2; D is unresolved. The CDR3 runs 14 residues. The germline gives CDR1 SEHNR, CDR2 FQNEAQ (reference sequence). V was pared by 1 base and J by 2 bases, with 8 bases between. CDR3 sequence (DNA): TGTGCCAGCAGCTTAGACAGACTGAACTATGGCTACACCTTC. Translating it yields CASSLDRLNYGYTF.

V and J are TRBV3-2 and TRBJ2-3; the D call of TRBD2 is as the table states it, not checked on the DNA. TRBV3-2 is designated a pseudogene. The CDR3 runs 16 residues. The chain's CDR3 is CASSQESAGGTDTQYF. DNA of the CDR3: TGTGCCAGCAGCCAAGAGTCAGCGGGGGGAACAGATACGCAGTATTTT.

This clonotype was seen ten or more times. CDR3 DNA: TGTGCCAGCACCCTCCGGGCGTCGGGAGACACTGAAGCTTTCTTT. Translated: CASTLRASGDTEAFF. The chain employs TRBV12-3 or TRBV12-4 and TRBJ1-1; D not certain. CDR3 length: 15 residues. V lost 7 bases and J 3 bases, leaving 18 bases between the germline ends.

This clonotype was detected ten times or more. The CDR3 nucleotides are TGTGCCAGTACGACAGGTCTGAACACTGAAGCTTTCTTT. Amino acids: CASTTGLNTEAFF. The chain carries TRBV19 and TRBJ1-1, with D perhaps matching TRBD1 (6 bases). The CDR3 length is 13 residues. In germline, CDR1 is LNHDA, CDR2 SQIVND (reference sequence). V was clipped by 7 bases and J by 0 bases, with 9 bases between them.

About this clonotype: The junction departs from the called germline gene at one end, perhaps through a read error. The chain is built from TRBV2 and TRBJ1-1; 9 nucleotides line up with TRBD1. CDR3 length: 14 amino acids. The germline CDR1 and CDR2 sequences are SNHLY and FYNNEI. The CDR3, as DNA: TGTGCCAGCAGCGAAGAGGGACAGGGCACTGAAGCTTTCTTT. It translates to CASSEEGQGTEAFF.

This clonotype has a count of ten or more. This sequence joins TRBV7-9 and TRBJ2-3; the D is unclear. The germline V gene encodes CDR1 SEHNR and CDR2 FQNEAQ (reference sequence). The CDR3 is 14 residues long. Trimming cost V 4 bases and J 9 bases, with 17 bases left between them. CDR3 residues: CASSSELTGGTQYF. The CDR3 DNA follows: TGTGCCAGCAGCTCCGAACTTACCGGTGGGACGCAGTATTTT.